These T cell receptor beta chains were read from a single sample in a study of blood T cell repertoires in COVID-19. Libraries were prepared by immunoSEQ multiplex PCR; TCRdb keeps only in-frame clonotypes and omits some of them. The sample holds approximately 180,000 clones; under 90% are singletons and the top ten take around a sixth. Sequences were obtained from peripheral blood. The receptors stem from a person between 70 and 80 years old with COVID-19, enrolled during active disease. Each CDR3 is given with its conserved first and last residue. Each record gives: D gene, clone size, CDR3 length, V gene, J gene, CDR3 DNA, CDR3 protein. D genes are given only for firm matches. Some rows have no size entry. The others give once, few or many, or a class for an expanded clone.

d_gene: -
abundance: -
len: 16
v_gene: TRBV9
j_gene: TRBJ1-5
CDR3nt: TGTGCCAGCAGCGTAGGCGGAGATTATAGCAATCAGCCCCAGCATTTT
CDR3aa: CASSVGGDYSNQPQHF

d_gene: TRBD1
abundance: -
len: 17
v_gene: TRBV7-6
j_gene: TRBJ2-5
CDR3nt: TGTGCCAGCAGCTCACAACCGGGACAGGGACCTAGGGAGACCCAGTACTTC
CDR3aa: CASSSQPGQGPRETQYF

d_gene: -
abundance: -
len: 14
v_gene: TRBV4-3
j_gene: TRBJ2-7
CDR3nt: TGCGCCAGCAGCCCCTCGCCAGGTGGCTACGAGCAGTACTTC
CDR3aa: CASSPSPGGYEQYF

d_gene: -
abundance: -
len: 11
v_gene: TRBV12-3/TRBV12-4
j_gene: TRBJ2-7
CDR3nt: TGTGCCAGCGCCAGGGGCCACGAGCAGTACTTC
CDR3aa: CASARGHEQYF

d_gene: TRBD1
abundance: -
len: 15
v_gene: TRBV14
j_gene: TRBJ1-1
CDR3nt: TGTGCCAGCAGCCGTAGGACAGGGCTGAACACTGAAGCTTTCTTT
CDR3aa: CASSRRTGLNTEAFF

d_gene: TRBD1
abundance: few
len: 17
v_gene: TRBV28
j_gene: TRBJ1-3
CDR3nt: TGTGCCAGCAGTTTAGGTTTACAGGGGATTTTAGGAAACACCATATATTTT
CDR3aa: CASSLGLQGILGNTIYF

d_gene: TRBD1
abundance: -
len: 14
v_gene: TRBV5-1
j_gene: TRBJ1-6
CDR3nt: TGCGCCAGCAGCTACGGACAGGGAGAATCACCCCTCCACTTT
CDR3aa: CASSYGQGESPLHF

d_gene: -
abundance: -
len: 13
v_gene: TRBV6-5
j_gene: TRBJ2-2
CDR3nt: TGTGCCAGCAGTTCCGGGAACACCGGGGAGCTGTTTTTT
CDR3aa: CASSSGNTGELFF

d_gene: TRBD1
abundance: -
len: 14
v_gene: TRBV28
j_gene: TRBJ1-2
CDR3nt: TGTGCCAGCACCCAGGGGGGCATGTATTATGGCTACACCTTC
CDR3aa: CASTQGGMYYGYTF

d_gene: -
abundance: many
len: 14
v_gene: TRBV19
j_gene: TRBJ2-7
CDR3nt: TGTGCCAGTAGTCCCGAGGGTAATCGGTACGAGCAGTACTTC
CDR3aa: CASSPEGNRYEQYF

d_gene: -
abundance: -
len: 14
v_gene: TRBV6-5
j_gene: TRBJ1-4
CDR3nt: TGTGCCAGCAGTCTACGGGGAGCTAATGAAAAACTGTTTTTT
CDR3aa: CASSLRGANEKLFF

d_gene: TRBD2
abundance: -
len: 15
v_gene: TRBV6-4
j_gene: TRBJ2-1
CDR3nt: TGTGCCAGCAGTGACTCGACTAGCGGGAGCAATGAGCAGTTCTTC
CDR3aa: CASSDSTSGSNEQFF

d_gene: -
abundance: -
len: 15
v_gene: TRBV7-9
j_gene: TRBJ1-3
CDR3nt: TGTGCCAGCAGCTTAGCGCAGGGATGGACAGACACCATATATTTT
CDR3aa: CASSLAQGWTDTIYF

d_gene: TRBD2
abundance: -
len: 17
v_gene: TRBV7-2
j_gene: TRBJ2-3
CDR3nt: TGTGCCAGCAGCTTAGGCCTTGGGACTAGCTTTTCAGATACGCAGTATTTT
CDR3aa: CASSLGLGTSFSDTQYF

d_gene: -
abundance: -
len: 13
v_gene: TRBV12-3/TRBV12-4
j_gene: TRBJ1-2
CDR3nt: TGTGCCAGCAGTTTAGGCAGGTTCGATGGCTACACCTTC
CDR3aa: CASSLGRFDGYTF

d_gene: -
abundance: -
len: 14
v_gene: TRBV5-1
j_gene: TRBJ1-1
CDR3nt: TGCGCCAGCGCTACCGGGGGTGGGAACACTGAAGCTTTCTTT
CDR3aa: CASATGGGNTEAFF

d_gene: -
abundance: -
len: 12
v_gene: TRBV6-2/TRBV6-3
j_gene: TRBJ2-1
CDR3nt: TGTGCCAGCAGCGTCACAGGGACTGAGCAGTTCTTC
CDR3aa: CASSVTGTEQFF

d_gene: TRBD2
abundance: -
len: 18
v_gene: TRBV27
j_gene: TRBJ2-4
CDR3nt: TGTGCCAGCAGTTTAGGGACTAGCGGGTCCCAAGCCAAAAACATTCAGTACTTC
CDR3aa: CASSLGTSGSQAKNIQYF

d_gene: -
abundance: once
len: 15
v_gene: TRBV6-6
j_gene: TRBJ2-2
CDR3nt: TGTGCCAGCAGTTACATGGGACAAAACACCGGGGAGCTGTTTTTT
CDR3aa: CASSYMGQNTGELFF

d_gene: -
abundance: once
len: 14
v_gene: TRBV28
j_gene: TRBJ1-2
CDR3nt: TGTGCCAGCAGTTCAGGAGGGGTGGTCTATGGCTACACCTTC
CDR3aa: CASSSGGVVYGYTF

d_gene: TRBD2
abundance: -
len: 14
v_gene: TRBV27
j_gene: TRBJ2-7
CDR3nt: TGTGCCAGCAGTTTCTCTAGCGGGGACTACGAGCAGTACTTC
CDR3aa: CASSFSSGDYEQYF

d_gene: -
abundance: few
len: 13
v_gene: TRBV6-2/TRBV6-3
j_gene: TRBJ2-3
CDR3nt: TGTGCCAGCAGTTACTCCGGGTCAGATACGCAGTATTTT
CDR3aa: CASSYSGSDTQYF

d_gene: TRBD2
abundance: -
len: 18
v_gene: TRBV5-1
j_gene: TRBJ2-1
CDR3nt: TGCGCCAGCAGCTTGAAACAGTTGGGCGGACTAGAGTCTGGTGAGCAGTTCTTC
CDR3aa: CASSLKQLGGLESGEQFF

d_gene: -
abundance: -
len: 13
v_gene: TRBV11-3
j_gene: TRBJ2-1
CDR3nt: TGTGCCAGCAGCTCTCCTTTTGTTAGTGAGCAGTTCTTC
CDR3aa: CASSSPFVSEQFF